A single sample gave rise to the 26 T cell receptor beta chains below, sequenced in a study of blood T cell repertoires in COVID-19. Method: immunoSEQ multiplex PCR; TCRdb's copy keeps in-frame clones and lacks some. The sample yields 300,000 to 350,000 clones, around 91% seen once. Sequencing was done on a sample of peripheral blood. The source of these receptors is a woman aged 18-30 years who had recovered from COVID-19.

This clone was seen a single time. The chain combines TRBV13 with TRBJ2-1; D gene uncertain. The CDR3 is 13 residues long. Per germline, CDR1 PRHDT and CDR2 FYEKMQ (reference sequence). The V and J ends lost 5 bases and 12 bases respectively, with 17 bases between them. The CDR3 reads CASSLSLLVLQFF. As DNA, the CDR3 is TGTGCCAGCAGCCTGTCCCTCTTAGTGTTGCAGTTCTTC.

The chain is built from TRBV4-3 and TRBJ1-5; D unclear. The germline V gene encodes CDR1 LGHNA and CDR2 YSLEER. The CDR3 spans 17 residues. The V gene lost 0 bases and the J gene lost 0 bases, with 12 bases spanning the gap. In nucleotides, the CDR3 is TGCGCCAGCAGCCAAGATTGGGCAGACCATAGCAATCAGCCCCAGCATTTT. Amino acids: CASSQDWADHSNQPQHF.

The chain carries TRBV2 and TRBJ2-5, with 12 bases that match TRBD2. The V segment lost 10 bases and the J segment 4 bases; nucleotides outside the gene matches: 7. This CDR3 spans 14 amino acids. Germline V gene sequence: CDR1 SNHLY, CDR2 FYNNEI. The DNA for the CDR3 is TGTGCCATCCAAGCTAGCGGGAGGGGAGAGACCCAGTACTTC. As protein: CAIQASGRGETQYF.

The chain uses TRBV3-1 (or the pseudogene TRBV3-2) and TRBJ1-1; D is possibly TRBD1 (5 bases). This CDR3 is built from 15 residues. V was shortened by 4 bases and J by 5 bases, with 17 bases between the two germline ends. Looked up from germline, CDR1 is LGHDT and CDR2 is YNNKEL (reference sequence). For the CDR3, the DNA is TGTGCCAGCAGCCTAGACGTCGGGGGAGGGACTGAAGCTTTCTTT. This translates into CASSLDVGGGTEAFF.

The chain carries TRBV2 and TRBJ2-1; the match to TRBD1 covers 8 bases. The J segment lost 8 bases and the V segment lost 6 bases, leaving 6 bases of the junction unmatched. CDR1 and CDR2 (germline): SNHLY, FYNNEI. The CDR3 is 13 amino acids. Here the CDR3 DNA reads TGTGCCAGCAGAATCGGGACAGGATATGAGCAGTTCTTC. This encodes CASRIGTGYEQFF.

The V gene is TRBV11-2, the J gene TRBJ2-5; D is unclear. The V end lost 5 bases, the J end lost 5 bases, and 12 bases lay between the germline ends. The CDR3 covers 13 residues. The germline CDR1 and CDR2 sequences are SGHAT and FQNNGV. The CDR3 DNA is TGTGCCAGCAGCCGAGGAGTCCGGGAGACCCAGTACTTC. It translates to CASSRGVRETQYF.

The rearrangement joins TRBV9 to TRBJ2-3; D is perhaps TRBD2 (5 bases). Germline V gives CDR1 SGDLS, CDR2 YYNGEE. Trimming stripped 0 bases from V and 4 bases from J, with 12 bases between. The CDR3 is 15 amino acids. CDR3 residues: CASSVGSSRSDTQYF. CDR3 nucleotide sequence: TGTGCCAGCAGCGTAGGTTCTAGCAGGTCAGATACGCAGTATTTT.

CDR3: CASSLSSSRGIATVSQHF. For the CDR3, the DNA is TGTGCCAGCAGCTTATCCTCCTCCCGGGGGATCGCAACGGTTTCCCAGCATTTT. The chain links TRBV7-2 to TRBJ1-5, with a weak D call TRBD1 (5 bases). The V gene lost 2 bases and the J gene lost 11 bases, with 28 bases spanning the gap. The germline V gene has CDR1 SGHTA and CDR2 FQGNSA. The CDR3 extends over 18 amino acids.

V and J are TRBV5-1 and TRBJ2-1, with no clear D. Germline V lookup: CDR1 SGHRS, CDR2 YFSETQ. This CDR3 comprises 16 residues. The germline V and J ends were trimmed by 0 bases and 0 bases, with 10 bases remaining between them. CDR3 residues: CASSLVSSSSYNEQFF. CDR3 bases: TGCGCCAGCAGCTTGGTTTCATCGAGCTCCTACAATGAGCAGTTCTTC.

V and J are TRBV5-1 and TRBJ2-4; 7 bases line up with TRBD2. Per the germline V gene, CDR1 is SGHRS and CDR2 is YFSETQ. The V gene end was trimmed by 0 bases and the J gene end by 2 bases; junction bases not matched to a gene: 8. CDR3 length: 17 residues. The chain's CDR3 is CASSLDSGWDPKNIQYF. CDR3 nucleotide sequence: TGCGCCAGCAGCTTGGATAGCGGGTGGGACCCCAAAAACATTCAGTACTTC.

The chain uses TRBV6-5 and TRBJ1-5; TRBD1 is a possible D gene (6 bases). The germline V gene has CDR1 MNHEY and CDR2 SVGAGI. The length of the CDR3 is 14 residues. Trimming removed 8 bases at V and 0 bases at J, with 11 bases between. Here the CDR3 reads CASGTTYSNQPQHF. As DNA, the CDR3 is TGTGCCAGCGGGACAACATATAGCAATCAGCCCCAGCATTTT.

V and J are TRBV28 and TRBJ2-5; possible D gene TRBD1, 5 bases. The CDR3 extends over 15 amino acids. The germline CDR1 and CDR2 sequences are MDHEN and SYDVKM. V lost 5 bases to trimming and J lost 2 bases, with 15 bases between them. For the CDR3, the DNA is TGTGCCAGCAGTCCGTCTTCAGGGATACAAGAGACCCAGTACTTC. It specifies CASSPSSGIQETQYF. The entire variable domain, with the rest obtained from reference TRBV28 and TRBJ2-5, is as follows: DVKVTQSSRYLVKRTGEKVFLECVQDMDHENMFWYRQDPGLGLRLIYFSYDVKMKEKGDIPEGYSVSREKKERFSLILESASTNQTSMYLCASSPSSGIQETQYFGPGTRLLVL.

The V gene is TRBV30, the J gene TRBJ1-5, with TRBD1 matching 7 bases. The CDR3 contains 13 residues. The J segment lost 7 bases and the V segment lost 2 bases, leaving 5 bases of the junction unmatched. Germline V gene lookup returns CDR1 GTSNPN and CDR2 SVGIG (reference sequence). The CDR3 nucleotides read TGTGCCTGGAGTACAAACAGGGGCCAGCCCCAGCATTTT. Its translation is CAWSTNRGQPQHF.

This rearrangement joins TRBV5-4 to TRBJ2-1, with D perhaps matching TRBD2 (5 bases). The ends were cut back, 0 bases at V and 1 base at J, with 11 bases in the middle. Germline V CDR1 and CDR2: SGHNT, YYREEE (reference sequence). The length of the CDR3 is 16 residues. The CDR3 nucleotides read TGTGCCAGCAGCTTGGAGGGCGGGCAATCCTACAATGAGCAGTTCTTC. Its protein product is CASSLEGGQSYNEQFF.

The chain joins TRBV5-1 to TRBJ2-1; 11 bases match TRBD2. This CDR3 contains 14 residues. Per germline, CDR1 SGHRS and CDR2 YFSETQ. J gave up 8 bases and V 9 bases, and 10 bases lay outside the gene matches. CDR3 sequence reads: CATASSGRIDEQFF. CDR3 sequence (DNA): TGCGCCACCGCCTCTAGCGGGAGGATCGATGAGCAGTTCTTC.

This clone was seen only a few times. The chain recombines TRBV3-1 (or the pseudogene TRBV3-2) with TRBJ1-2; unclear D gene. The germline V gene has CDR1 LGHDT and CDR2 YNNKEL (reference sequence). V was shortened by 0 bases and J by 0 bases, with 5 bases between the two germline ends. CDR3 length: 14 amino acids. The CDR3, as DNA: TGTGCCAGCAGCCAAGAGGCGGCTAACTATGGCTACACCTTC. Translation: CASSQEAANYGYTF.

The chain recombines TRBV12-3 or TRBV12-4 with TRBJ2-7, with 8 bases matching TRBD2. Trimming took 2 bases from V and 7 from J; bases not matched to a gene: 1. This CDR3 is built from 12 residues. As DNA, the CDR3 is TGTGCCAGCAGTTTATTAGCGGGAGAGCAGTACGTC. It is translated as CASSLLAGEQYV.

The chain links TRBV5-6 to TRBJ2-5, with TRBD2 matching over 7 bases. Germline CDR1 SGHDT, CDR2 YYEEEE. V shed 1 base and J 2 bases; nucleotides not matched to a gene: 5. CDR3 size: 15 residues. CDR3 sequence (DNA): TGTGCCAGCAGCTTGTTGCCTAGCGGACAAGAGACCCAGTACTTC. It is translated as CASSLLPSGQETQYF.

The chain links TRBV10-3 to TRBJ2-3, with TRBD2 matching over 14 bases. The CDR3 has 16 residues. Germline CDR1 ENHRY, CDR2 SYGVKD. J gave up 7 bases and V 4 bases, and 7 bases lay outside the gene matches. CDR3 bases: TGTGCCATCAGTGCGGGACTAGCGGGAGAGCGGAATACGCAGTATTTT. Amino acid sequence: CAISAGLAGERNTQYF.

The chain carries TRBV18 and TRBJ2-7; TRBD2 aligns across 12 bases. CDR1 is KGHSH and CDR2 is LQKENI in the germline V gene. After removal of 6 bases from V and 4 bases from J, the junction contained 13 bases not matched to a gene. This CDR3 has 17 amino acids. CDR3 coding DNA: TGTGCCAGCTCCCCCGGGACTAGCGGGCTCGACCCTTACGAGCAGTACGTC. Translation gives CASSPGTSGLDPYEQYV.

As DNA, the CDR3 is TGTGCCAGCTCACCTAACAGGAATAGCAATCAGCCCCAGCATTTT. Translation: CASSPNRNSNQPQHF. This rearrangement joins TRBV18 to TRBJ1-5; D may be TRBD1 (5 bases). V gave up 3 bases and J gave up 0 bases, with 9 bases separating them. This CDR3 is 15 amino acids long. CDR1 KGHSH and CDR2 LQKENI come from the germline V gene.

The chain combines TRBV5-6 with TRBJ2-2; D is possibly TRBD2 (6 bases). V lost 0 bases and J lost 4, with 13 bases in between. This CDR3 region has 16 residues. CDR1 is SGHDT, CDR2 YYEEEE, per germline. CDR3 nucleotides: TGTGCCAGCAGCTTGGTCGGTCGGCGGGGCACCGGGGAGCTGTTTTTT. Amino acid sequence: CASSLVGRRGTGELFF.

The chain links TRBV24-1 to TRBJ1-1; unclear D gene. V lost 7 bases to trimming and J lost 3 bases, with 20 bases between them. The germline CDR1 and CDR2 sequences are KGHDR and SFDVKD. The CDR3 runs 16 residues. CDR3 sequence reads: CATRGGPSELHTEAFF. The DNA of the CDR3 is TGTGCCACCAGAGGAGGCCCCAGCGAACTACACACTGAAGCTTTCTTT.

The chain employs TRBV10-1 and TRBJ2-1; 7 positions match TRBD2. The germline V gene encodes CDR1 WNHNN and CDR2 SYGVQD (reference sequence). This CDR3 region has 18 residues. V shed 8 bases, J shed 0 bases, and the junction held 16 bases outside the gene matches. The CDR3 DNA follows: TGCGCCAGCGGAGGAAGACTAGCTCTCCCGAGCTCCTACAATGAGCAGTTCTTC. Its translation: CASGGRLALPSSYNEQFF.

This chain links TRBV7-9 with TRBJ2-3; 7 bases are shared with TRBD1. The CDR3 extends over 15 amino acids. J was trimmed by 2 bases and V by 6 bases; bases with no gene match: 8. The V gene's germline CDR1 is SEHNR and CDR2 FQNEAQ (reference sequence). CDR3 sequence: CASSQDRANTDTQYF. The CDR3 DNA reads as TGTGCCAGCAGTCAAGACAGGGCCAACACAGATACGCAGTATTTT.

The gene calls are TRBV10-3 and TRBJ1-3; D is unclear. The V gene's germline CDR1 is ENHRY and CDR2 SYGVKD. The CDR3 extends over 16 amino acids. Trimming shortened V by 2 bases and J by 3 bases, and 14 bases separated the two germline ends. Here the CDR3 DNA reads TGTGCCATCAGTGAGAAGGCGGCCCAGAGTGGAAACACCATATATTTT. Its protein product is CAISEKAAQSGNTIYF.